The present TCR beta chain was sequenced within a study of cytotoxic CD8 clonotypes in ibrutinib-treated CLL. Only in-frame clones appear in the TCRdb table, and some are missing; sequencing was by immunoSEQ multiplex PCR. Of roughly 190,000 clones listed, about two thirds were seen once; the top ten hold around an eighth. The CDR3 has 15 residues. CDR1 is SGDLS, CDR2 YYNGEE, per germline. V lost 0 bases and J lost 3; bases outside the gene matches: 5. The chain joins TRBV9 to TRBJ2-7; TRBD2 matches 8 bases. The origin of this receptor is a human donor with chronic lymphocytic leukemia. The material was PBMCs, obtained after 24 months of ibrutinib treatment. CDR3 sequence (DNA): TGTGCCAGCAGCGTAGGTAGCGGGAACGGCTACGAGCAGTACTTC. It codes for CASSVGSGNGYEQYF.